This T cell receptor (beta chain) was sequenced in a study of T-cell reconstitution after alpha-beta-depleted transplantation in children. Overall study results and limits: Day-60 TCRbeta diversity that was high in some patients was derived from surviving recipient T cells and thymic progenitors. Hyperexpanded clones declined; after one year, newly produced T cells mostly supplied diversity. Several hundred expanded graft clones reportedly were the source of alpha-beta T cells about two months after transplant.

During its preparation, the TCRbeta library received unique molecular identifiers. MiXCR, applied by TCRdb to the PCR reads, yields one record per CDR3 protein. This sample yields about 300,000 distinct CDR3 sequences, of which 10% are seen a single time; 7.5% belongs to the top ten. The trim removed 1 base at V and 9 bases at J, leaving 5 bases unmatched. The CDR3 runs to 15 residues. The sample holds many counts of this clonotype. Its target is not known. Sample: PBMCs, taken before TCRalphabeta/CD19-depleted stem cell transplant. The TCR comes from a boy in the first two years of life with acute myeloid leukemia, due to receive a stem cell transplant. V gene TRBV12-3 or TRBV12-4 combines with J gene TRBJ1-6; 8 nucleotides align to TRBD1. This CDR3 is CASSLGETGVSPLHF. In nucleotides, the CDR3 is TGTGCCAGCAGTTTAGGGGAGACAGGGGTTTCACCCCTCCACTTT.